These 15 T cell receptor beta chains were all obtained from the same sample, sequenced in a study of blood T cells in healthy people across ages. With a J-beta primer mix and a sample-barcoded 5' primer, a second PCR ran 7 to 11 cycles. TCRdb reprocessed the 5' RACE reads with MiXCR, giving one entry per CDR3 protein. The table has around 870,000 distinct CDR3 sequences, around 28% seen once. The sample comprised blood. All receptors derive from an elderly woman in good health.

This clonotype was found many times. The CDR3 reads CATSTGDRPPEQYF. CDR3 nucleotide sequence: TGTGCCACCAGCACAGGGGATCGTCCTCCCGAGCAGTACTTC. J is TRBJ2-7 and V is TRBV15; D may be TRBD1 (6 bases). Trimming removed 4 bases from V and 6 bases from J, with 16 bases in between. The CDR3 contains 14 residues. Germline V CDR1 and CDR2: LNHNV, YYDKDF (reference sequence).

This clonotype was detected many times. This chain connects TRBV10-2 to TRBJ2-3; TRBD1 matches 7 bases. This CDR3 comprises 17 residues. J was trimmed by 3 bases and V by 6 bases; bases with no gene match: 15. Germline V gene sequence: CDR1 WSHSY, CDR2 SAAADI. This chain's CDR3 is CASRLTGQSSWTDTQYF. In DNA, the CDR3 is TGCGCCAGCAGACTAACGGGACAGTCGTCGTGGACAGATACGCAGTATTTT.

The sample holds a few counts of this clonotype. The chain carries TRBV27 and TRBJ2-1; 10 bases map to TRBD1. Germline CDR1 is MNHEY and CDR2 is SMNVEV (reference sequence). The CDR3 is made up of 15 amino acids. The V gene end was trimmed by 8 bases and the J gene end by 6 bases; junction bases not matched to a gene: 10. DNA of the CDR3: TGTGCCAGCTCAGTCGAGGGACAGGGGCGCAATGAGCAGTTCTTC. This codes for CASSVEGQGRNEQFF.

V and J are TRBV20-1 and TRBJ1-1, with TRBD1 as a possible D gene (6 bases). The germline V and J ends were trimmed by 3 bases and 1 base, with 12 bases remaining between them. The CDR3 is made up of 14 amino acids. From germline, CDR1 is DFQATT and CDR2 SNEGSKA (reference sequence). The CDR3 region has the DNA TGCAGTGCTAGGGACCAGGGGACGAACACTGAAGCTTTCTTT. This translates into CSARDQGTNTEAFF.

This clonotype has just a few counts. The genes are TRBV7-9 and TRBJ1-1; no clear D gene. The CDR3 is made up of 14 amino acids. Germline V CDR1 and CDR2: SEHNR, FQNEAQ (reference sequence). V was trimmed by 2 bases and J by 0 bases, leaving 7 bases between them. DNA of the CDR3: TGTGCCAGCAGCTTACAGGCTATGAACACTGAAGCTTTCTTT. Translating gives CASSLQAMNTEAFF.

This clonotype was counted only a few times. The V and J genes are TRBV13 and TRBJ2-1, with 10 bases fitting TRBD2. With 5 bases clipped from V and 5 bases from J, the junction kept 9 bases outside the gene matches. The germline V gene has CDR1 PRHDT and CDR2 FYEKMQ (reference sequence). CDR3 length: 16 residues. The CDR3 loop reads CASSPLKSGGDNEQFF. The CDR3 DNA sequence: TGTGCCAGCAGCCCTCTGAAGAGCGGGGGGGACAATGAGCAGTTCTTC.

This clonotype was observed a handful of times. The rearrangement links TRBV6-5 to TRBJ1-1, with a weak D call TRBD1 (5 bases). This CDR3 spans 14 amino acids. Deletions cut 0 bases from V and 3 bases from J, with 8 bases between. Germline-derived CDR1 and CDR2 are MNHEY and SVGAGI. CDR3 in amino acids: CASSYSPGHTEAFF. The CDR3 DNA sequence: TGTGCCAGCAGTTACTCCCCGGGACACACTGAAGCTTTCTTT.

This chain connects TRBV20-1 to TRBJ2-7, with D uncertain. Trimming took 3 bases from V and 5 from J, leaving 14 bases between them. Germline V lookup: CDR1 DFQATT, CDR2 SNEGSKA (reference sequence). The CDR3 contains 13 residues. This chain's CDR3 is CSASDGPANEQYF. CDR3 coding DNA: TGCAGTGCTAGTGACGGACCAGCCAACGAGCAGTACTTC.

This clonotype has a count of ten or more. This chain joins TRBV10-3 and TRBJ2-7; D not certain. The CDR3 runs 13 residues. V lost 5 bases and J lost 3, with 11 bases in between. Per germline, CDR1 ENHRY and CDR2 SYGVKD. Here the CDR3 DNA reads TGTGCCATCAGTAAGGAGTTCGGCTACGAGCAGTACTTC. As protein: CAISKEFGYEQYF.

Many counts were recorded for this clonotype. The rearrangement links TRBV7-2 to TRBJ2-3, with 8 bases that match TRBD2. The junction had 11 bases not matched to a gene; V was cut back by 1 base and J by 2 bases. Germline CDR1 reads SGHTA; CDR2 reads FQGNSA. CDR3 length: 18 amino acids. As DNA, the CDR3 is TGTGCCAGCAGCTTAGTGGCTAGCGGGTCTTACTCCACAGATACGCAGTATTTT. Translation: CASSLVASGSYSTDTQYF.

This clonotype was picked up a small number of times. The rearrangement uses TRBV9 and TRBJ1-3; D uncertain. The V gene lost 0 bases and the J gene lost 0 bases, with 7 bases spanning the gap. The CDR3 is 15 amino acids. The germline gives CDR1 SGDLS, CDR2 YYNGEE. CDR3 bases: TGTGCCAGCAGCGTAGCAGCGAGCTCTGGAAACACCATATATTTT. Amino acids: CASSVAASSGNTIYF.

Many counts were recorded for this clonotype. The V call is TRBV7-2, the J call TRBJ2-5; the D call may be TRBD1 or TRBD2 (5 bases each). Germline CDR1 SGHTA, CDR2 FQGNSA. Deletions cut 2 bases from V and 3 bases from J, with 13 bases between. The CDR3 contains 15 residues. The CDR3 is CASSLQGTPKETQYF. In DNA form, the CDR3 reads TGTGCCAGCAGCTTACAAGGGACGCCCAAAGAGACCCAGTACTTC.

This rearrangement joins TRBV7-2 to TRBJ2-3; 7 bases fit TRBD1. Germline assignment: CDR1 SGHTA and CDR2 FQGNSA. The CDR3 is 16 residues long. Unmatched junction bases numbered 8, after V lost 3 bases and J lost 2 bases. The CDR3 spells CASSLGTVRPTDTQYF. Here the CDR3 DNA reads TGTGCCAGCAGCTTGGGGACAGTACGACCCACAGATACGCAGTATTTT.

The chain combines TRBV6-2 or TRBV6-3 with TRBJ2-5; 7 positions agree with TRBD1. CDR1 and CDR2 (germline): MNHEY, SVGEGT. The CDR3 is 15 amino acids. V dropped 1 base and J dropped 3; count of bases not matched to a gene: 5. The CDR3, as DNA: TGTGCCAGCAGTTACTTGGGGACAGTGAAAGAGACCCAGTACTTC. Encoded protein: CASSYLGTVKETQYF.

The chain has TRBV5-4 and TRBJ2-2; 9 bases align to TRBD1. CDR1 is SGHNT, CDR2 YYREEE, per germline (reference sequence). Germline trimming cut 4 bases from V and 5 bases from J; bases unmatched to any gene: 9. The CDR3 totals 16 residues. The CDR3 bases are TGTGCCAGCAGCCCTAACAGGGGGCAAGGAACCGGGGAGCTGTTTTTT. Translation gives CASSPNRGQGTGELFF.